Following are 30 T cell receptor beta chains from one sample sequenced in a study of T cells in Graves' hyperthyroidism and ophthalmopathy. TCR beta CDR3 sequences were amplified from RNA transcripts. First-round RT-PCR of the TCR CDR3 relied on the HTBI primer set. Using its own MiXCR run on the multiplex PCR reads, TCRdb lists one record per CDR3 protein. The data show approximately 400,000 distinct CDR3 sequences, roughly 13% seen once. The sample was blood. All receptors come from a man aged 45 to 65 with Graves' ophthalmopathy.

This clonotype came up a few times. The rearrangement uses TRBV12-3 or TRBV12-4 and TRBJ1-6; 9 nucleotides agree with TRBD1. The length of the CDR3 is 15 residues. J gave up 7 bases and V 5 bases, and 6 bases lay outside the gene matches. CDR3 sequence (DNA): TGTGCCAGCAGTACGCACAGGGGGCAAAATTCACCCCTCCACTTT. Translating gives CASSTHRGQNSPLHF.

This clonotype was recorded many times. The genes are TRBV2 and TRBJ1-1, with D possibly TRBD1 on 6 matching bases. Germline lookup yields CDR1 SNHLY and CDR2 FYNNEI. V gave up 2 bases and J gave up 3 bases, with 10 bases separating them. The CDR3 spans 14 residues. The CDR3 DNA reads as TGTGCCAGCAGTGAAAGAGGACAGTACACTGAAGCTTTCTTT. Protein product: CASSERGQYTEAFF.

This clonotype was picked up many times. The genes are TRBV20-1 and TRBJ2-3, with 10 bases aligning to TRBD2. Germline CDR1 and CDR2: DFQATT and SNEGSKA (reference sequence). Trimming removed 5 bases from V and 3 bases from J; junction bases left unmatched: 2. The CDR3 length is 13 residues. The CDR3 loop reads CSAASGSTDTQYF. CDR3 bases: TGCAGTGCTGCTAGCGGGAGTACAGATACGCAGTATTTT.

This clonotype was seen repeatedly, ten times or more. The rearrangement links TRBV15 to TRBJ1-4; D remains unclear. CDR3 length: 17 amino acids. The germline gives CDR1 LNHNV, CDR2 YYDKDF (reference sequence). V lost 0 bases and J lost 2, with 13 bases in between. The CDR3 is CATSRDLAGFTNEKLFF. DNA for the CDR3: TGTGCCACCAGCAGAGATTTGGCGGGGTTTACTAATGAAAAACTGTTTTTT.

In its sample, this clonotype was seen many times. CDR3 sequence: CASNGRENFFDTQYF. The CDR3 DNA is TGTGCCAGCAACGGGCGGGAGAACTTTTTTGATACGCAGTATTTT. This chain joins TRBV28 and TRBJ2-3; the match to TRBD2 covers 7 bases. The CDR3 has 15 amino acids. Germline trimming cut 7 bases from V and 6 bases from J; bases unmatched to any gene: 13. From germline, CDR1 is MDHEN and CDR2 SYDVKM.

The chain is built from TRBV5-8 and TRBJ2-1; D may be TRBD2 (6 bases). CDR1 SGHTS and CDR2 YDEGEE come from the germline V gene. This CDR3 comprises 15 residues. The V gene lost 4 bases and the J gene lost 6 bases, with 17 bases spanning the gap. Here the CDR3 DNA reads TGTGCCAGCAGCGCTGGGACTTCCGAGGCCAATGAGCAGTTCTTC. As protein: CASSAGTSEANEQFF.

This rearrangement joins TRBV18 to TRBJ2-3; perhaps TRBD2 as D (6 bases). This CDR3 comprises 15 residues. V gave up 3 bases and J gave up 4 bases, with 14 bases separating them. Germline V gene lookup returns CDR1 KGHSH and CDR2 LQKENI. CDR3 region: CASSPWGDESDTQYF. The DNA of the CDR3 is TGTGCCAGCTCACCGTGGGGGGATGAATCAGATACGCAGTATTTT.

This clonotype has at least ten counts. V gene TRBV3-1 combines with J gene TRBJ2-2, with 7 bases identical to TRBD2. Germline CDR1 LGHDT, CDR2 YNNKEL (reference sequence). This CDR3 is 16 amino acids long. J was trimmed by 4 bases and V by 4 bases; bases with no gene match: 9. This CDR3 reads CASSPPGGRSTGELFF. CDR3 DNA: TGTGCCAGCAGCCCCCCCGGCGGGAGAAGCACCGGGGAGCTGTTTTTT. The variable domain in full, with the rest retrieved from reference TRBV3-1 and TRBJ2-2, is DTAVSQTPKYLVTQMGNDKSIKCEQNLGHDTMYWYKQDSKKFLKIMFSYNNKELIINETVPNRFSPKSPDKAHLNLHINSLELGDSAVYFCASSPPGGRSTGELFFGEGSRLTVL.

Only a few counts were recorded for this clonotype. This chain joins TRBV30 and TRBJ2-1, with D hard to call. CDR3 length: 15 residues. The ends were cut back, 3 bases at V and 2 bases at J, with 14 bases in the middle. Germline CDR1 reads GTSNPN; CDR2 reads SVGIG (reference sequence). DNA of the CDR3: TGTGCCTGGAGCGAAATAAAAGGGACCTACAATGAGCAGTTCTTC. The encoded protein is CAWSEIKGTYNEQFF.

This clonotype was seen a few times. Germline and junction disagree at one end, which may indicate a read error. The chain is built from TRBV29-1 and TRBJ2-3, with D hard to call. CDR3 length: 13 amino acids. The germline CDR1 and CDR2 sequences are SQVTM and ANQGSEA. CDR3 bases: TGCAGCGTCGAAGGGTCTAGCACAGATACGCAGTATTTT. This encodes CSVEGSSTDTQYF.

The rearrangement links TRBV5-1 to TRBJ2-4; no clear D. The V gene lost 0 bases and the J gene lost 8 bases, with 18 bases spanning the gap. Germline lookup yields CDR1 SGHRS and CDR2 YFSETQ. CDR3 length: 16 amino acids. CDR3 amino acids: CASSLANTGPGDIQYF. Written as DNA, the CDR3 is TGCGCCAGCAGCTTGGCAAACACCGGGCCTGGGGACATTCAGTACTTC.

This clonotype was seen a handful of times. The gene calls are TRBV20-1 and TRBJ2-1, with D maybe TRBD1 (6 bases). The V and J ends lost 4 bases and 4 bases respectively, with 23 bases between them. Germline V gene data show CDR1 as DFQATT and CDR2 as SNEGSKA (reference sequence). The CDR3 contains 17 residues. The CDR3 DNA reads TGCAGTGCTAATCAAATCAAAGGACAGATTGGGTACAATGAGCAGTTCTTC. The encoded protein is CSANQIKGQIGYNEQFF.

This clonotype was counted only a few times. The chain links TRBV29-1 to TRBJ2-6; D is ambiguous. Germline V CDR1 and CDR2: SQVTM, ANQGSEA. Between the trimmed V and J ends, which lost 2 bases and 0 bases, there was a span of 5 bases. This CDR3 spans 14 amino acids. The CDR3 DNA sequence: TGCAGCGTTGAATCCCCCTCTGGGGCCAACGTCCTGACTTTC. It specifies CSVESPSGANVLTF.

This clonotype was detected many times. This sequence joins TRBV28 and TRBJ2-2; D not resolved. Germline lookup yields CDR1 MDHEN and CDR2 SYDVKM. V lost 3 bases, J lost 2 bases, and 4 bases lay in between. This CDR3 is 13 amino acids long. CDR3 sequence (DNA): TGTGCCAGCAGTTTGATCAACACCGGGGAGCTGTTTTTT. It specifies CASSLINTGELFF.

The chain combines TRBV7-9 with TRBJ1-1; D not resolved. From germline, CDR1 is SEHNR and CDR2 FQNEAQ (reference sequence). With 1 base removed from V and 8 bases from J, the gap between germline ends came to 11 bases. This CDR3 is 13 amino acids long. CDR3 in DNA: TGTGCCAGCAGCTTAGGACTGCAGGACGAAGCTTTCTTT. Translating gives CASSLGLQDEAFF.

This clonotype was recorded at least ten times. The rearrangement links TRBV3-1 to TRBJ1-1; 7 bases agree with TRBD1. Germline CDR1 is LGHDT and CDR2 is YNNKEL (reference sequence). Trimming took 1 base from V and 5 from J; bases not matched to a gene: 7. The CDR3 totals 15 residues. CDR3 nucleotides: TGTGCCAGCAGCCAAGCGCAGGGACAGTTGACTGAAGCTTTCTTT. This translates into CASSQAQGQLTEAFF.

This clonotype was recorded a few times. It may be a read error: a sequence one base away is much more abundant. The V gene is TRBV28, the J gene TRBJ2-3, with unresolved D. Deletions cut 5 bases from V and 3 bases from J, with 9 bases between. The V gene's germline CDR1 is MDHEN and CDR2 SYDVKM. CDR3 length equals 13 residues. CDR3 nucleotide sequence: TGTGCCAGCAGTCCGCGAGCGACAGATACGCAGTATTTT. It codes for CASSPRATDTQYF. Based on the CDR3 plus reference TRBV28 and TRBJ2-3, the full variable domain is DVKVTQSSRYLVKRTGEKVFLECVQDMDHENMFWYRQDPGLGLRLIYFSYDVKMKEKGDIPEGYSVSREKKERFSLILESASTNQTSMYLCASSPRATDTQYFGPGTRLTVL.

This clonotype was observed many times. This chain connects TRBV5-1 to TRBJ2-7; a weak D match, TRBD1 (6 bases). The length of the CDR3 is 16 residues. Germline V CDR1 and CDR2: SGHRS, YFSETQ. Trimming cost V 0 bases and J 2 bases, with 15 bases left between them. CDR3 residues: CASSLARDTLPYEQYF. The CDR3 DNA sequence: TGCGCCAGCAGCTTGGCTAGGGACACCCTACCCTACGAGCAGTACTTC.

This clonotype appeared a few times. This chain joins TRBV7-9 and TRBJ1-4; TRBD1 matches at 8 bases. The CDR3 runs 15 residues. Trimming cost V 6 bases and J 7 bases; bases outside gene matches: 10. Germline-derived CDR1 and CDR2 are SEHNR and FQNEAQ (reference sequence). DNA for the CDR3: TGTGCCAGCAGGGATTACAGGGGGTTCCCTGAAAAACTGTTTTTT. Protein: CASRDYRGFPEKLFF.

This clonotype was seen ten or more times. This sequence joins TRBV6-1 and TRBJ2-3, with D unresolved. The CDR3 runs to 13 residues. The V and J ends lost 3 bases and 6 bases respectively, with 10 bases between them. Germline V gives CDR1 MNHNS, CDR2 SASEGT. CDR3 region: CASSDPPMDTQYF. The CDR3, as DNA: TGTGCCAGCAGTGACCCGCCGATGGATACGCAGTATTTT.

CDR3 protein: CASSVSGLSYNEQFF. The CDR3 nucleotides read TGTGCCAGCAGCGTTAGCGGCCTTTCCTACAATGAGCAGTTCTTC. The chain employs TRBV9 and TRBJ2-1; the D gene is possibly TRBD2 (6 bases). The V and J ends lost 2 bases and 1 base respectively, with 10 bases between them. Per the germline V gene, CDR1 is SGDLS and CDR2 is YYNGEE. The CDR3 loop spans 15 amino acids.

The V gene is TRBV5-1, the J gene TRBJ2-5; possible D gene TRBD2, 6 bases. The CDR3 loop spans 16 amino acids. Trimming stripped 6 bases from V and 1 base from J, with 19 bases between. The germline V gene has CDR1 SGHRS and CDR2 YFSETQ. This CDR3 is CASTRLVNSPQETQYF. The CDR3, as DNA: TGCGCCAGCACCCGACTAGTTAATTCCCCCCAAGAGACCCAGTACTTC.

This clonotype was counted ten times or more. V is TRBV2 and J is TRBJ1-1; no clear D gene. Germline CDR1 and CDR2: SNHLY and FYNNEI. Trimming took off 3 bases at V and 1 base at J, with 6 bases between the two ends. The CDR3 is made up of 13 amino acids. This CDR3 is CASSDAGNTEAFF. CDR3 in DNA: TGTGCCAGCAGTGATGCTGGGAACACTGAAGCTTTCTTT.

The gene calls are TRBV6-1 and TRBJ2-2; 8 bases align to TRBD1. The germline V gene has CDR1 MNHNS and CDR2 SASEGT. V trimming: 6 bases; J trimming: 4 bases; junction bases outside the gene matches: 7. This CDR3 comprises 15 residues. The DNA for the CDR3 is TGTGCCAGCAGGGTGGACAGGGCGGGCACCGGGGAGCTGTTTTTT. The encoded protein is CASRVDRAGTGELFF.

The table lists this clonotype with many counts. V usage is TRBV15 and J usage is TRBJ1-1, with a weak D call TRBD1 (6 bases). The V gene's germline CDR1 is LNHNV and CDR2 YYDKDF (reference sequence). CDR3 size: 14 residues. V lost 5 bases and J lost 3, with 13 bases in between. CDR3 region: CATSQRGFYTEAFF. For the CDR3, the DNA is TGTGCCACCAGCCAAAGGGGGTTTTACACTGAAGCTTTCTTT.

The chain carries TRBV6-1 and TRBJ2-7; 12 bases match TRBD2. In germline, CDR1 is MNHNS, CDR2 SASEGT. The CDR3 covers 15 residues. After removal of 4 bases from V and 1 base from J, the junction contained 2 bases not matched to a gene. The CDR3: CASSGTSGRSYEQYF. Written as DNA, the CDR3 is TGTGCCAGCAGTGGAACTAGCGGGAGGTCCTACGAGCAGTACTTC.

This clonotype was seen many times. The chain joins TRBV7-9 to TRBJ2-1; weak D call: TRBD2 (6 bases). The CDR3 covers 16 residues. The germline CDR1 and CDR2 sequences are SEHNR and FQNEAQ (reference sequence). The ends were cut back, 4 bases at V and 5 bases at J, with 18 bases in the middle. This CDR3 reads CASSYLAALLNNEQFF. CDR3 bases: TGTGCCAGCAGCTATTTAGCGGCACTACTGAACAATGAGCAGTTCTTC. Supplemented by reference TRBV7-9 and TRBJ2-1, the full variable domain reads DTGVSQNPRHKITKRGQNVTFRCDPISEHNRLYWYRQTLGQGPEFLTYFQNEAQLEKSRLLSDRFSAERPKGSFSTLEIQRTEQGDSAMYLCASSYLAALLNNEQFFGPGTRLTVL.

This clonotype came up once. Just one base apart from a much larger clone, this may be a read error. This CDR3 is CSVDVLSPIYEQHF. The CDR3, as DNA: TGCAGCGTGGACGTCCTATCTCCTATCTACGAGCAGCACTTC. The V and J genes are TRBV29-1 and TRBJ2-7; no clear D gene. Per the germline V gene, CDR1 is SQVTM and CDR2 is ANQGSEA. This CDR3 has 14 residues.

This clonotype was seen many times. This chain joins TRBV7-2 and TRBJ2-3; 9 positions agree with TRBD2. CDR1 and CDR2 from the germline V gene are SGHTA and FQGNSA. Trimming at V came to 1 base and at J to 4 bases, leaving 3 bases not matched to a gene. The CDR3 spans 15 residues. CDR3 DNA sequence: TGTGCCAGCAGCTTAGTAGCGGGAGTTGCAGATACGCAGTATTTT. This translates into CASSLVAGVADTQYF.

There are many counts of this clonotype. The DNA of the CDR3 is TGTGCCAGCAGGACCCCCATTAGCGGGAGTATCGAAGAGACCCAGTACTTC. This sequence encodes CASRTPISGSIEETQYF. The chain is built from TRBV2 and TRBJ2-5, with 9 bases that match TRBD2. The CDR3 runs 17 residues. With 6 bases clipped from V and 3 bases from J, the junction kept 14 bases outside the gene matches. Germline assignment: CDR1 SNHLY and CDR2 FYNNEI.